What follows are 29 T cell receptor beta chains derived from one specimen sequenced in a study of cytomegalovirus exposure and HLA in healthy donors. Clones were read by immunoSEQ multiplex PCR, and TCRdb kept only the in-frame ones, dropping some. Of more than 110,000 clones listed, around 88% are singletons. Sequencing was done on a sample of PBMCs. These receptors were obtained from a young woman in good health and CMV-seropositive.

CDR3 coding DNA: TGTGCCAGCAGTTACTCGTGGATCCCCCCGGACAGGGGGTTCGGCTATGGCTACACCTTC. Its translation is CASSYSWIPPDRGFGYGYTF. This chain connects TRBV6-7 to TRBJ1-2, with 10 bases fitting TRBD1. TRBV6-7 is placed among ORFs of uncertain function. The ends lost 0 bases at V and 4 bases at J; junction bases unmatched: 17. This CDR3 contains 20 residues.

V usage is TRBV18 and J usage is TRBJ1-6; D is possibly TRBD1 (5 bases). The V and J ends lost 6 bases and 7 bases respectively, with 16 bases between them. The CDR3 has 15 amino acids. Germline V lookup: CDR1 KGHSH, CDR2 LQKENI. CDR3: CASSLNQGGNSPLHF. DNA for the CDR3: TGTGCCAGCTCCCTGAACCAGGGTGGGAATTCACCCCTCCACTTT.

The chain is built from TRBV4-2 and TRBJ2-7; 8 bases line up with TRBD2. This CDR3 contains 16 residues. Germline-derived CDR1 and CDR2 are LGHNA and YNFKEQ. J lost 3 bases, V lost 3 bases, and 10 bases had no gene match. CDR3 protein: CASSHAARGDRYEQYF. Written as DNA, the CDR3 is TGTGCCAGCAGCCATGCCGCGCGGGGGGATCGCTACGAGCAGTACTTC.

J is TRBJ2-2 and V is TRBV7-8, with 7 positions matching TRBD2. This CDR3 comprises 15 residues. Trimming cost V 6 bases and J 4 bases; bases outside gene matches: 8. CDR1 SGHVS and CDR2 FQNEAQ come from the germline V gene. CDR3 amino acids: CASSPGTTPTGELFF. The CDR3 region has the DNA TGTGCCAGCAGTCCCGGGACTACCCCCACCGGGGAGCTGTTTTTT.

This chain uses TRBV14 with TRBJ2-1; the D gene is possibly TRBD1 (6 bases). Trimming cost V 1 base and J 9 bases, with 13 bases left between them. Germline values: CDR1 SGHDN, CDR2 FVKESK. This CDR3 comprises 14 residues. CDR3 amino acids: CASSQGGLQGEQFF. CDR3 in DNA: TGTGCCAGCAGCCAAGGGGGCCTACAGGGTGAGCAGTTCTTC.

The chain links TRBV5-1 to TRBJ1-6; TRBD1 aligns across 11 bases. Trimming at V came to 3 bases and at J to 8 bases, leaving 7 bases not matched to a gene. This CDR3 comprises 16 residues. Looked up from germline, CDR1 is SGHRS and CDR2 is YFSETQ. The CDR3 sequence: CASSSDRGRLDSPLHF. Here the CDR3 DNA reads TGCGCCAGCAGCTCGGACAGGGGGCGCTTGGATTCACCCCTCCACTTT.

This clone was detected only once. The chain has TRBV27 and TRBJ2-1; no definite D call. This CDR3 region has 13 residues. The ends were cut back, 3 bases at V and 4 bases at J, with 7 bases in the middle. The V gene's germline CDR1 is MNHEY and CDR2 SMNVEV (reference sequence). CDR3: CASSFEYYNEQFF. CDR3 in DNA: TGTGCCAGCAGTTTCGAGTATTACAATGAGCAGTTCTTC.

This rearrangement joins TRBV9 to TRBJ2-3, with D perhaps TRBD1 (6 bases). Per the germline V gene, CDR1 is SGDLS and CDR2 is YYNGEE. This CDR3 spans 13 amino acids. V gave up 7 bases and J gave up 2 bases, with 11 bases separating them. The chain's CDR3 is CASGWTDTDTQYF. The CDR3 region has the DNA TGTGCCAGCGGGTGGACAGACACAGATACGCAGTATTTT.

The rearrangement links TRBV23-1 to TRBJ1-3; TRBD1 aligns across 7 bases. TRBV23-1 is treated as an ORF (open reading frame) with a function not yet certain. The V gene end was trimmed by 6 bases and the J gene end by 4 bases; junction bases not matched to a gene: 3. There are 13 residues in the CDR3. The CDR3 sequence: CASSQGQGNTIYF. Written as DNA, the CDR3 is TGCGCCAGCAGCCAGGGACAGGGAAACACCATATATTTT.

This chain joins TRBV7-2 and TRBJ2-7, with a weak D call TRBD1 (6 bases). Germline CDR1 reads SGHTA; CDR2 reads FQGNSA. The CDR3 length is 14 residues. Trimming cost V 1 base and J 5 bases, with 12 bases left between them. As DNA, the CDR3 is TGTGCCAGCAGCTTAGGTCAGGGGTTCGACGAGCAGTACTTC. As protein: CASSLGQGFDEQYF.

The V and J genes are TRBV2 and TRBJ2-2; D perhaps matches TRBD1 (5 bases). Germline CDR1 and CDR2: SNHLY and FYNNEI. The CDR3 has 12 residues. Trimming stripped 5 bases from V and 8 bases from J, with 9 bases between. CDR3 protein: CASSPQGGELFF. The CDR3 DNA is TGTGCCAGCAGTCCCCAGGGAGGGGAGCTGTTTTTT.

This chain links TRBV2 with TRBJ1-5, with a possible D match to TRBD1 (6 bases). V was shortened by 2 bases and J by 7 bases, with 12 bases between the two germline ends. The CDR3 has 14 amino acids. Germline loops: CDR1 SNHLY, CDR2 FYNNEI. The CDR3 bases are TGTGCCAGCAGTGAACAGGGGCGCGGACAGCCCCAGCATTTT. It translates to CASSEQGRGQPQHF.

The J gene is TRBJ2-5, the V gene TRBV7-2; 14 nucleotides match TRBD2. CDR1 is SGHTA and CDR2 is FQGNSA in the germline V gene. Germline trimming cut 3 bases from V and 2 bases from J; bases unmatched to any gene: 8. The CDR3 runs to 18 residues. CDR3 region: CASSFGGTSGGGQETQYF. The CDR3 DNA is TGTGCCAGCAGCTTTGGAGGGACTAGCGGGGGCGGGCAAGAGACCCAGTACTTC.

The chain combines TRBV5-6 with TRBJ2-5; a possible D gene is TRBD1 (5 bases). Germline V gene data show CDR1 as SGHDT and CDR2 as YYEEEE. The CDR3 length is 13 residues. Trimming cost V 3 bases and J 5 bases, with 11 bases left between them. This CDR3 is CASSYGPGETQYF. CDR3 DNA: TGTGCCAGCAGCTATGGACCAGGGGAGACCCAGTACTTC.

The rearrangement uses TRBV6-4 and TRBJ2-2; TRBD2 aligns across 7 bases. The CDR3 consists of 16 residues. V shed 3 bases and J 5 bases; nucleotides not matched to a gene: 9. CDR1 MRHNA and CDR2 SNTAGT come from the germline V gene. The CDR3 protein is CASSEHRTRATGELFF. The CDR3 DNA is TGTGCCAGCAGTGAACATAGGACTAGGGCGACCGGGGAGCTGTTTTTT.

The chain has TRBV5-8 and TRBJ2-2; possibly TRBD1 for D (6 bases). Germline-derived CDR1 and CDR2 are SGHTS and YDEGEE. The length of the CDR3 is 17 residues. Trimming cost V 5 bases and J 3 bases, with 20 bases left between them. The CDR3 DNA is TGTGCCAGCAGGAGCCCAGTCAAGACAGGACACACCGGGGAGCTGTTTTTT. Residues: CASRSPVKTGHTGELFF.

CDR3 loop: CASSLAGFPDQPQHF. Written as DNA, the CDR3 is TGTGCCAGCAGCTTGGCAGGGTTCCCAGATCAGCCCCAGCATTTT. The J gene is TRBJ1-5, the V gene TRBV5-4; perhaps TRBD1 as D (5 bases). This CDR3 contains 15 residues. Germline V gene lookup returns CDR1 SGHNT and CDR2 YYREEE (reference sequence). V shed 0 bases and J shed 5 bases, with 12 bases lying between them.

The CDR3 bases are TGCAGCGTTGAAGATCAGGGACAGAACACTGAAGCTTTCTTT. As protein: CSVEDQGQNTEAFF. The chain recombines TRBV29-1 with TRBJ1-1, with D possibly TRBD1 on 6 matching bases. There are 14 residues in the CDR3. From germline, CDR1 is SQVTM and CDR2 ANQGSEA. The V gene lost 0 bases and the J gene lost 1 base, with 9 bases spanning the gap.

This chain connects TRBV5-4 to TRBJ2-3, with 7 bases identical to TRBD2. J gave up 2 bases and V 3 bases, and 3 bases lay outside the gene matches. Per the germline V gene, CDR1 is SGHNT and CDR2 is YYREEE (reference sequence). This CDR3 spans 14 amino acids. CDR3 DNA sequence: TGTGCCAGCAGCTCGAGCGGGGACACAGATACGCAGTATTTT. Its translation: CASSSSGDTDTQYF.

This chain uses TRBV28 with TRBJ2-7; D is unclear. Germline CDR1 MDHEN, CDR2 SYDVKM. With 2 bases removed from V and 0 bases from J, the gap between germline ends came to 5 bases. The CDR3 loop spans 13 amino acids. The CDR3 spells CASSLHVSYEQYF. DNA for the CDR3: TGTGCCAGCAGTTTACATGTCTCCTACGAGCAGTACTTC.

In DNA form, the CDR3 reads TGTGCCAGCAGCCTAATCCCGGGAGGACAAGAGACCCAGTACTTC. This translates into CASSLIPGGQETQYF. The chain couples TRBV6-5 to TRBJ2-5; 7 nucleotides line up with TRBD2. CDR3 size: 15 residues. The junction had 9 bases not matched to a gene; V was cut back by 6 bases and J by 2 bases. Germline assignment: CDR1 MNHEY and CDR2 SVGAGI.

This clone was detected once. The rearrangement links TRBV28 to TRBJ1-5; D is unresolved. Germline V gene lookup returns CDR1 MDHEN and CDR2 SYDVKM. The CDR3 contains 13 residues. Between the trimmed V and J ends, which lost 7 bases and 10 bases, there was a span of 17 bases. In nucleotides, the CDR3 is TGTGCCAGCACCTCACTCCCCGGTGAACCCCAGCATTTT. Its protein product is CASTSLPGEPQHF.

CDR3 amino acids: CASSLFVRTDEQYF. In nucleotides, the CDR3 is TGTGCCAGCAGCTTATTCGTGCGGACAGACGAGCAGTACTTC. V usage is TRBV7-9 and J usage is TRBJ2-7; a weak D match, TRBD1 (6 bases). CDR3 size: 14 residues. Germline loops: CDR1 SEHNR, CDR2 FQNEAQ (reference sequence). V was pared by 2 bases and J by 5 bases, with 13 bases between.

The chain couples TRBV5-6 to TRBJ2-3; D may be TRBD2 (6 bases). The CDR3 is 14 residues long. Germline V gene sequence: CDR1 SGHDT, CDR2 YYEEEE. V lost 8 bases and J 2 bases, leaving 15 bases between the germline ends. The CDR3 spells CASVLGGTTDTQYF. The CDR3 coding sequence is TGTGCCAGTGTTCTCGGCGGGACCACAGATACGCAGTATTTT.

The chain recombines TRBV5-4 with TRBJ2-7; D unclear. The CDR3 sequence is 13 residues long. Trimming cost V 2 bases and J 0 bases, with 6 bases left between them. Per germline, CDR1 SGHNT and CDR2 YYREEE (reference sequence). The DNA for the CDR3 is TGTGCCAGCAGCTTAAGCCACTCCTACGAGCAGTACTTC. It codes for CASSLSHSYEQYF.

This rearrangement joins TRBV7-3 to TRBJ2-1, with 7 bases identical to TRBD2. Germline V gene sequence: CDR1 SGHTA, CDR2 FQGTGA. V lost 5 bases to trimming and J lost 4 bases; unmatched junction nucleotides: 11. The CDR3 is 16 amino acids. CDR3 bases: TGTGCCAGCAGCCCGTGGGCGGGAGCGGGGTACAATGAGCAGTTCTTC. Residues: CASSPWAGAGYNEQFF.

The rearrangement uses TRBV7-2 and TRBJ2-5; D call uncertain. Per the germline V gene, CDR1 is SGHTA and CDR2 is FQGNSA. V lost 0 bases and J 4 bases, leaving 6 bases between the germline ends. The CDR3 runs to 13 residues. CDR3 in amino acids: CASSLALSETQYF. The CDR3 DNA reads TGTGCCAGCAGCTTAGCGTTATCAGAGACCCAGTACTTC.

V usage is TRBV5-6 and J usage is TRBJ2-1, with 7 bases that match TRBD1. This CDR3 has 14 amino acids. From germline, CDR1 is SGHDT and CDR2 YYEEEE. The V and J ends lost 2 bases and 4 bases, in that order; junction bases with no gene match: 3. This CDR3 is CASSFWDSYNEQFF. The CDR3 bases are TGTGCCAGCAGCTTTTGGGACAGTTACAATGAGCAGTTCTTC.

The V call is TRBV5-1, the J call TRBJ1-1, with TRBD1 as a possible D gene (5 bases). Trimming took 4 bases from V and 3 from J, leaving 16 bases between them. This CDR3 spans 15 amino acids. Germline-derived CDR1 and CDR2 are SGHRS and YFSETQ. The CDR3 is CASSLEGRRDTEAFF. The CDR3 bases are TGCGCCAGCAGCCTCGAGGGGAGGAGGGACACTGAAGCTTTCTTT.